This is a list of T cell receptor beta chains from one sample in a study of blood T cell repertoires in COVID-19. Sequenced by immunoSEQ multiplex PCR; TCRdb stores in-frame clones only, minus some. This repertoire shows over 150,000 clones, approximately 84% found once; its top ten account for 6.9%. The sequencing input was peripheral blood. All receptors derive from a human donor with acute or convalescent COVID-19. The donor label of this sample is uncertain. CDR3s include the opening cysteine and the closing phenylalanine or tryptophan. A D gene is named only where the DNA matches it firmly. Expanded clones are given a class, and other clones once, few, many or no size at all.

d_call clone_size j_call v_call cdr3_nt cdr3_aa
. . TRBJ2-7 TRBV24-1 TGTGCCACCAGTGATAATAGACAAGCCTCCCCCTACGAGCAGTACTTC CATSDNRQASPYEQYF
TRBD2 . TRBJ2-3 TRBV3-1/TRBV3-2 TGTGCCAGCAGCCCCTTCCTAGCGGGAGTCGCAGATACGCAGTATTTT CASSPFLAGVADTQYF
. . TRBJ2-2 TRBV12-3/TRBV12-4 TGTGCCAGCAGCCCCCAGTCGTACGGGGAGCTGTTTTTT CASSPQSYGELFF
. . TRBJ2-6 TRBV6-6 TGTGCCAGCAGTAAAGACATCTCTGGGGCCAACGTCCTGACTTTC CASSKDISGANVLTF
TRBD1 few TRBJ1-1 TRBV2 TGTGCCAGCAGTGAAGCAGAGGACAGGGTGCGCACTGAAGCTTTCTTT CASSEAEDRVRTEAFF
TRBD1 . TRBJ1-4 TRBV19 TGTGCCAGTACCGACAGGGCCACTAATGAAAAACTGTTTTTT CASTDRATNEKLFF
. once TRBJ1-1 TRBV5-6 TGTGCCAGCAGCTTGGAGACAGGCGTTACGAACACTGAAGCTTTCTTT CASSLETGVTNTEAFF
. . TRBJ2-5 TRBV6-5 TGTGCCAGCAGAGCGGGCACCAGACAAGAGACCCAGTACTTC CASRAGTRQETQYF
TRBD1 . TRBJ1-1 TRBV9 TGTGCCAGCAGCGCCAACACAGGGGCAACTGAAGCTTTCTTT CASSANTGATEAFF
. . TRBJ1-2 TRBV3-1/TRBV3-2 TGTGCCAGCAGCCAAATCACAGGGAAAGCCTCCTATGGCTACACCTTC CASSQITGKASYGYTF
TRBD1 . TRBJ2-1 TRBV24-1 TGTGCCACCAGATCCAGGGGGCCGTATGAGCAGTTCTTC CATRSRGPYEQFF
TRBD1 . TRBJ1-1 TRBV6-5 TGTGCCAGCACCCAACTTGGGACAGTTTACACTGAAGCTTTCTTT CASTQLGTVYTEAFF
TRBD1 few TRBJ2-7 TRBV6-1 TGTGCCAGCAGTGGGCCTCCAGGGGGCGCAAGTATATTCTCCTACGAGCAGTACTTC CASSGPPGGASIFSYEQYF
TRBD2 many TRBJ2-7 TRBV19 TGTGCCAGTAGTATCACTAGCGACTCCTACGAGCAGTACTTC CASSITSDSYEQYF
TRBD2 . TRBJ2-1 TRBV24-1 TGTGCCACCAGTGATTTGCCCCTCCTAGCGGGAGCTCACAATGAGCAGTTCTTC CATSDLPLLAGAHNEQFF
. . TRBJ2-2 TRBV9 TGTGCCAGCAGCGGGCGACAGGTAGAAACCGGGGAGCTGTTTTTT CASSGRQVETGELFF
. . TRBJ2-2 TRBV7-9 TGTGCCAGCAGCGCCCTTATGGCCGCCGGGGAGCTGTTTTTT CASSALMAAGELFF
. . TRBJ2-2 TRBV25-1 TGTGCCAGCAGTGAAACGAGACAGAACACCGGGGAGCTGTTTTTT CASSETRQNTGELFF
. . TRBJ2-2 TRBV10-3 TGTGCCATCAGCAGGGAGGAGGCCGGGGAGCTGTTTTTT CAISREEAGELFF
. few TRBJ1-2 TRBV3-1/TRBV3-2 TGTGCCAGCAGCCAAGCGGCCAGTTCGAAGAAATCAGGGTATGGCTACACCTTC CASSQAASSKKSGYGYTF
TRBD1 . TRBJ2-2 TRBV2 TGTGCCATGCGGGACAGGGATAACACCGGGGAGCTGTTTTTT CAMRDRDNTGELFF
. . TRBJ2-3 TRBV5-4 TGTGCCAGCAGCTTGACCGGGGTTGGCACAGATACGCAGTATTTT CASSLTGVGTDTQYF
. . TRBJ2-1 TRBV4-2 TGTGCCAGCAGCCAATCCCCCACTAGCCGATACAATGAGCAGTTCTTC CASSQSPTSRYNEQFF
TRBD1 . TRBJ1-1 TRBV9 TGTGCCAGCAGCGCCCTCGGGACAGGCGGTGAAGCTTTCTTT CASSALGTGGEAFF
. . TRBJ1-5 TRBV12-3/TRBV12-4 TGTGCCAGCAGTTCCTCGGGAACTCAGCCCCAGCATTTT CASSSSGTQPQHF
. . TRBJ1-1 TRBV28 TGTGCCAGCAGTTTACAGGGCGCTGAAGCTTTCTTT CASSLQGAEAFF
. . TRBJ2-5 TRBV29-1 TGCAGCGTGCCCGCCCAGCGGGCGACCCAAGAGACCCAGTACTTC CSVPAQRATQETQYF
. . TRBJ1-1 TRBV4-1 TGCGCCAGCAGCCAAGCGGGGACTGAAGCTTTCTTT CASSQAGTEAFF
. once TRBJ1-1 TRBV5-8 TGTGCCAGCAGCTTTGTTCAGACAGGTAGCCCTGAAGCTTTCTTT CASSFVQTGSPEAFF
TRBD2 . TRBJ2-1 TRBV18 TGTGCCAGCTCACCATCTGCGGGAGGGCCTGGTGAGCAGTTCTTC CASSPSAGGPGEQFF
. . TRBJ1-4 TRBV25-1 TGTGCCAGCAGTGCTCCAGGGCGGTTGGATGAAAAACTGTTTTTT CASSAPGRLDEKLFF
TRBD2 . TRBJ2-3 TRBV18 TGTGCCAGCTCAGAACTAGCGGGCACAGATACGCAGTATTTT CASSELAGTDTQYF
TRBD1 . TRBJ1-6 TRBV2 TGTGCCAGCAGTGACACGGGACAGGGACCCAGTTCACCCCTCCACTTT CASSDTGQGPSSPLHF
TRBD1 . TRBJ2-2 TRBV2 TGTGCCAGCAGCGCGGGGACAGGGATTACCGGGGAGCTGTTTTTT CASSAGTGITGELFF
TRBD1 . TRBJ1-5 TRBV4-2 TGTGCCAGCAGCCTCGGACAGGGGGCAGGACAGCCCCAGCATTTT CASSLGQGAGQPQHF
. . TRBJ1-5 TRBV19 TGTGCCAGTAGTCAAGGGGAAATAGGGGGACATCAGCCCCAGCATTTT CASSQGEIGGHQPQHF
TRBD1 . TRBJ1-5 TRBV28 TGTGCCAGCAGATATCGACAGGGCGGCAATCAGCCCCAGCATTTT CASRYRQGGNQPQHF
TRBD1 . TRBJ1-4 TRBV7-9 TGTGCCAGCAGGCAAACCGGGACAGGGGCTGAAAAACTGTTTTTT CASRQTGTGAEKLFF
. . TRBJ2-5 TRBV29-1 TGCAGCGTTGACAGCGAGTGGCGAGAGACCCAGTACTTC CSVDSEWRETQYF
TRBD2 . TRBJ2-1 TRBV7-3 TGTGCCAGCAGCTTGATTAGCGGGAGGAGCAATGAGCAGTTCTTC CASSLISGRSNEQFF
TRBD1 . TRBJ1-1 TRBV29-1 TGCAGCGCGACAGGGGCGAACACTGAAGCTTTCTTT CSATGANTEAFF
. . TRBJ1-2 TRBV5-6 TGTGCCAGCAGCTTGCCCTTGGGAGGGAAGAAGGGCTATGGCTACACCTTC CASSLPLGGKKGYGYTF
. . TRBJ1-3 TRBV5-1 TGCGCCAGCAGCCTGACAGGACCTGGAAACACCATATATTTT CASSLTGPGNTIYF
. . TRBJ2-3 TRBV19 TGTGCCAGTAATATCGGGAAGGATACGCAGTATTTT CASNIGKDTQYF
TRBD1 . TRBJ2-2 TRBV14 TGTGCCAGCAGCCACCATCTGACAGGGGTGAACACCGGGGAGCTGTTTTTT CASSHHLTGVNTGELFF
. . TRBJ2-7 TRBV18 TGTGCCAGCTCCGAGAACAGGGATGAGCAGTACTTC CASSENRDEQYF
. . TRBJ1-5 TRBV19 TGTGCCTCCGGGGGGGGCGGACAGCCCCAGCATTTT CASGGGGQPQHF
TRBD2 . TRBJ2-1 TRBV5-6 TGTGCCAGCAGCTTGGTCGGGAGGGGCAACAATGAGCAGTTCTTC CASSLVGRGNNEQFF
. . TRBJ1-2 TRBV18 TGTGCCAGCTCACCCAGCGCCGTAAACTATGGCTACACCTTC CASSPSAVNYGYTF
TRBD2 . TRBJ2-1 TRBV24-1 TGTGCCACCAGTGATAGCGGGAGACCCTACAATGAGCAGTTCTTC CATSDSGRPYNEQFF
. . TRBJ1-5 TRBV4-2 TGTGCCAGCAGCCAAGATGGTGGGGACAATAGCAATCAGCCCCAGCATTTT CASSQDGGDNSNQPQHF
TRBD2 . TRBJ2-2 TRBV5-4 TGTGCCAGCAGTGCGGGAGATCGGACCGGGGAGCTGTTTTTT CASSAGDRTGELFF
TRBD1 . TRBJ2-7 TRBV5-1 TGCGCCAGCAGCTTGCCGGGGGGCGACAGGGGGCAATGGTTC CASSLPGGDRGQWF
TRBD1 . TRBJ2-4 TRBV7-3 TGTGCCAGCAGCCGGACAGGGGGTAGGGACATTCAGTACTTC CASSRTGGRDIQYF
. . TRBJ2-4 TRBV19 TGTGCCAGTAGTATACGTACAGAAAAAAACATTCAGTACTTC CASSIRTEKNIQYF
. . TRBJ2-6 TRBV10-3 TGTGCCATCAGTGAGTGGGGACAAAGGTTTGGGGACTCTGGGGCCAACGTCCTGACTTTC CAISEWGQRFGDSGANVLTF
. . TRBJ1-1 TRBV5-1 TGCGCCAGCAGCTTTTCGAACACCTCCCCGAACACTGAAGCTTTCTTT CASSFSNTSPNTEAFF
TRBD1 . TRBJ1-5 TRBV19 TGTGCCAGTAGTGACAGGGCGAATCAGCCCCAGCATTTT CASSDRANQPQHF
. . TRBJ2-4 TRBV5-4 TGTGCCAGCAGCTCACGAGGACAGTTGAACATTCAGTACTTC CASSSRGQLNIQYF